The rows below give T cell receptor beta chains drawn from one sample of a study of cytomegalovirus exposure and HLA in healthy donors. This table comes from immunoSEQ multiplex PCR, and its TCRdb copy is limited to in-frame clones, with some not included. The sample consists of roughly 130,000 clones, 84% of them appearing once. The sample was PBMCs. These receptors all come from a woman younger than 45 in good health and CMV-seronegative. Each CDR3 is given with its conserved first and last residue. A D gene is named only where the DNA matches it firmly. Not all rows give a size; the values are once, few, many and, for expanded clones, a class.

CASSRQGRWEQFF | TGTGCCAGCAGCCGACAGGGCCGCTGGGAGCAGTTCTTC | - | TRBJ2-1 | TRBD1 | TRBV7-8
CASGLDNLKLFF | TGTGCTAGTGGTTTGGATAACTTGAAGCTGTTTTTT | - | TRBJ2-2 | - | TRBV12-5
CASSLEPASANTEAFF | TGCGCCAGCAGCTTGGAGCCCGCGTCCGCGAACACTGAAGCTTTCTTT | - | TRBJ1-1 | - | TRBV5-1
CASSDPAGGFYEQYF | TGTGCCAGCAGTGACCCAGCGGGGGGCTTCTACGAGCAGTACTTC | - | TRBJ2-7 | TRBD2 | TRBV28
CASSTTGVGAGELFF | TGTGCCAGCAGCACGACAGGGGTCGGGGCAGGGGAGCTGTTTTTT | few | TRBJ2-2 | TRBD1 | TRBV5-5
CASSLHLNTEAFF | TGTGCCAGCAGTTTACACTTGAACACTGAAGCTTTCTTT | - | TRBJ1-1 | - | TRBV27
CASSQTGDQFGELFF | TGTGCCAGCAGTCAGACAGGGGATCAATTCGGGGAGCTGTTTTTT | - | TRBJ2-2 | TRBD1 | TRBV2
CATRQGSGGYTF | TGTGCCACCCGACAGGGAAGCGGCGGCTACACCTTC | - | TRBJ1-2 | TRBD1 | TRBV6-5
CASSLTGEGNTIYF | TGCGCCAGCAGCTTAACAGGGGAAGGAAACACCATATATTTT | - | TRBJ1-3 | TRBD1 | TRBV5-1
CASSQDSQGRNSPLHF | TGCGCCAGCAGCCAAGATTCACAGGGTCGCAATTCACCCCTCCACTTT | - | TRBJ1-6 | - | TRBV4-3
CASSGGARAKNIQYF | TGTGCCAGCAGCGGGGGGGCCCGGGCCAAAAACATTCAGTACTTC | - | TRBJ2-4 | TRBD2 | TRBV2
CASSPRGGYTGELFF | TGTGCCAGCAGCCCGCGGGGGGGATACACCGGGGAGCTGTTTTTT | - | TRBJ2-2 | TRBD2 | TRBV7-9
CASSTPGTGETEAFF | TGTGCCAGCAGCACCCCCGGGACAGGGGAAACTGAAGCTTTCTTT | - | TRBJ1-1 | TRBD1 | TRBV5-5
CASSQGTGGDTEAFF | TGTGCCAGCTCACAAGGAACAGGGGGGGACACTGAAGCTTTCTTT | - | TRBJ1-1 | TRBD1 | TRBV18
CASSLTRDHEQFF | TGTGCCAGCAGCTTAACCAGGGATCATGAGCAGTTCTTC | - | TRBJ2-1 | - | TRBV7-3
CASSSSTNLINEQFF | TGTGCCAGCAGCTCTTCGACTAACTTAATCAATGAGCAGTTCTTC | - | TRBJ2-1 | - | TRBV5-6
CASENIKETQYF | TGTGCCAGCGAAAACATAAAAGAGACCCAGTACTTC | - | TRBJ2-5 | - | TRBV6-6
CASRHLGREEYEQYF | TGTGCCAGCAGACACTTGGGGAGGGAGGAATACGAGCAGTACTTC | once | TRBJ2-7 | TRBD2 | TRBV28
CASTSGTGTEQYF | TGTGCCAGCACCTCAGGGACAGGGACCGAGCAGTACTTC | - | TRBJ2-7 | TRBD1 | TRBV6-1
CASSHPTGMNTEAFF | TGCGCCAGCAGCCACCCGACAGGAATGAACACTGAAGCTTTCTTT | - | TRBJ1-1 | - | TRBV4-1
CASSLASGGGETQYF | TGTGCCAGCAGCTTAGCCTCAGGGGGCGGAGAGACCCAGTACTTC | - | TRBJ2-5 | TRBD1 | TRBV7-9
CASSRDLDRYTEAFF | TGTGCCAGCAGCCGAGACCTTGACAGATACACTGAAGCTTTCTTT | - | TRBJ1-1 | - | TRBV7-9
CASGTGGLNTEAFF | TGTGCCAGTGGGACAGGGGGACTGAACACTGAAGCTTTCTTT | few | TRBJ1-1 | TRBD1 | TRBV6-1
CASSLEFSGSAGDNEQFF | TGTGCCAGCAGCTTAGAGTTCTCGGGGTCCGCGGGGGACAATGAGCAGTTCTTC | - | TRBJ2-1 | TRBD2 | TRBV7-6
CASSPLVGTGGSNYGYTF | TGTGCCAGCAGCCCACTGGTGGGGACAGGGGGGTCCAACTATGGCTACACCTTC | - | TRBJ1-2 | TRBD1 | TRBV7-8
CASSPRTGGDEQFF | TGTGCCAGCAGCCCCCGGACAGGGGGCGATGAGCAGTTCTTC | - | TRBJ2-1 | TRBD1 | TRBV5-6
CASSVNSLGSYGYTF | TGTGCCAGCAGTGTAAATAGTCTGGGGAGCTATGGCTACACCTTC | - | TRBJ1-2 | - | TRBV6-4
CASSVGGTLPSPLHF | TGTGCCAGCAGCGTAGGCGGGACCCTTCCCTCACCCCTCCACTTT | - | TRBJ1-6 | - | TRBV9
CASSHPGSGGANGYTF | TGTGCCAGCAGCCACCCTGGGTCAGGGGGCGCGAATGGCTACACCTTC | - | TRBJ1-2 | TRBD1 | TRBV13
CASSLNSGANYGYTF | TGTGCCAGCAGTTTAAATTCCGGGGCTAACTATGGCTACACCTTC | - | TRBJ1-2 | - | TRBV27
CASRGQGAYNEQFF | TGTGCCAGCAGAGGACAGGGGGCGTACAATGAGCAGTTCTTC | many | TRBJ2-1 | TRBD1 | TRBV2
CASSEGLAGGQETQYF | TGTGCCAGCAGCGAGGGACTAGCGGGGGGGCAAGAGACCCAGTACTTC | - | TRBJ2-5 | TRBD2 | TRBV5-5
CASSETQRREQYF | TGCGCCAGCAGTGAGACTCAAAGGAGGGAGCAGTACTTC | - | TRBJ2-7 | - | TRBV10-1
CATRTNQGQETQYF | TGTGCCACCAGGACCAACCAGGGACAAGAGACCCAGTACTTC | - | TRBJ2-5 | - | TRBV15
CASKKQTASGANVLTF | TGTGCCAGCAAAAAACAAACAGCCTCTGGGGCCAACGTCCTGACTTTC | - | TRBJ2-6 | - | TRBV27
CASSLGLSGANVLTF | TGTGCCAGCAGCCTAGGCCTCTCTGGGGCCAACGTCCTGACTTTC | - | TRBJ2-6 | - | TRBV5-6
CASRAGFNTEAFF | TGTGCCAGCAGAGCAGGGTTTAACACTGAAGCTTTCTTT | - | TRBJ1-1 | - | TRBV28
CASSQADRGNYGYTF | TGTGCCAGCAGCCAAGCGGACAGGGGTAACTATGGCTACACCTTC | - | TRBJ1-2 | TRBD1 | TRBV4-2
CASSLYSSGTGNGYTF | TGTGCCAGCAGTTTATACTCCTCCGGGACAGGGAATGGCTACACCTTC | - | TRBJ1-2 | TRBD1 | TRBV28
CASSYYNRAYGYTF | TGTGCCAGCAGTTACTATAACAGGGCCTATGGCTACACCTTC | few | TRBJ1-2 | - | TRBV6-6
CASSSVTDYGYTF | TGCGCCAGCAGCAGCGTGACGGACTATGGCTACACCTTC | - | TRBJ1-2 | - | TRBV5-1
CASSFAQGVFAGYTF | TGTGCCAGCAGTTTCGCCCAGGGGGTTTTTGCTGGCTACACCTTC | - | TRBJ1-2 | TRBD1 | TRBV28
CASSSRDEKLFF | TGTGCCAGCAGCTCGAGAGATGAAAAACTGTTTTTT | once | TRBJ1-4 | - | TRBV11-1
CASSLASTDTQYF | TGTGCCAGCAGCTTAGCGAGCACAGATACGCAGTATTTT | - | TRBJ2-3 | - | TRBV7-3
CASSGNRLNAPYEQYF | TGTGCCAGCAGCGGGAACAGGCTCAACGCCCCCTACGAGCAGTACTTC | - | TRBJ2-7 | - | TRBV5-6
CASSYNRNTEAFF | TGTGCCAGTAGTTATAATCGGAACACTGAAGCTTTCTTT | - | TRBJ1-1 | - | TRBV19
CASSLNRGTQYF | TGTGCCAGCAGCTTGAACAGGGGAACGCAGTATTTT | - | TRBJ2-3 | TRBD1 | TRBV5-6
CASSYSWGTDTQYF | TGTGCCAGCAGTTATAGCTGGGGCACAGATACGCAGTATTTT | few | TRBJ2-3 | - | TRBV6-5
CASSQDTDLPEQYF | TGTGCCAGCAGCCAAGATACTGACTTACCCGAGCAGTACTTC | few | TRBJ2-7 | - | TRBV4-2
CASTFRGTTHYNEQFF | TGCGCCAGCACCTTCCGGGGGACGACCCACTACAATGAGCAGTTCTTC | - | TRBJ2-1 | - | TRBV5-1
CASSKDPQGAFF | TGTGCCAGCAGTAAGGACCCTCAGGGAGCTTTCTTT | - | TRBJ1-1 | - | TRBV6-5